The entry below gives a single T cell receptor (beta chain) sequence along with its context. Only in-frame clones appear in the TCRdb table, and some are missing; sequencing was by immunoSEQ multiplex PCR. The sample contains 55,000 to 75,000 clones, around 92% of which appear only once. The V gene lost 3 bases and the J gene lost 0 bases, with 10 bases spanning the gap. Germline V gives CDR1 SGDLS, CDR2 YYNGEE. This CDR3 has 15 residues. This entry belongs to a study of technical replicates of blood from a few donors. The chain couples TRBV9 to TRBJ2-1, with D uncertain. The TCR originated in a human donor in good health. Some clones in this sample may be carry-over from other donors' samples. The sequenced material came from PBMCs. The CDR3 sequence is CASSDLGNSYNEQFF. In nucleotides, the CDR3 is TGTGCCAGCAGCGACCTGGGCAACTCCTACAATGAGCAGTTCTTC.